This TCR beta chain was observed in a study of T cell repertoires in cytomegalovirus infection. Looking at the study overall: Both a matching HLA type and CMV infection were indicated by public TCR beta signatures.

Whole-study results and caveats: Summed frequency of public TCR beta families distinguished CMV carriers with the relevant HLA. Predominance within the ex vivo response was attributable to HLA-C-restricted CMV-specific TCR beta clonotypes.

Using its own MiXCR run on the reads, TCRdb lists one record per CDR3 protein. The data hold some 250,000 distinct CDR3 sequences, with 9.1% observed a single time. Note on this clonotype: The antigen is unknown.

With V trimmed by 3 bases and J by 9 bases, 9 bases remained unmatched. Germline V lookup: CDR1 SQVTM, CDR2 ANQGSEA. The length of the CDR3 is 14 residues. Sequencing was performed on PBMCs. This rearrangement joins TRBV29-1 to TRBJ2-1; 9 bases fit TRBD1. The sequence derives from a human donor in good health (CMV status not recorded). Some clones in this sample may be carry-over from other donors' samples. CDR3 nucleotides: TGCAGCGTTGAGCGCGGACAGGGGATAATTGAGCAGTTCTTC. This gives the protein CSVERGQGIIEQFF.